The next 13 T cell receptor beta chains were all read from a single sample in a study of radiation and T cells in renal cell carcinoma. This table comes from immunoSEQ multiplex PCR, and its TCRdb copy is limited to in-frame clones, with some not included. Here the sample spans 130,000 or so clones, roughly 80% being singletons. Time point denoted: baseline pretreatment blood. Treatment specified: 15 Gy SBRT to primary tumor, nephrectomy 4 weeks later. Sequences were derived from blood, sampled from a patient whose treatment included radiotherapy and nephrectomy. These receptor sequences come from a woman aged 50 to 60 with renal cell carcinoma.

The chain has TRBV4-1 and TRBJ1-2; D remains unclear. CDR1 is MGHRA, CDR2 YSYEKL, per germline. V lost 1 base to trimming and J lost 4 bases, with 16 bases between them. The CDR3 loop spans 16 amino acids. CDR3 nucleotides: TGCGCCAGCAGCCAAGGGTCCGCCCAACACCCCTATGGCTACACCTTC. Its translation is CASSQGSAQHPYGYTF.

This rearrangement joins TRBV15 to TRBJ1-5; 7 bases are shared with TRBD1. CDR1 and CDR2 (germline): LNHNV, YYDKDF (reference sequence). The CDR3 has 14 residues. Trimming removed 5 bases from V and 2 bases from J; junction bases left unmatched: 3. The CDR3 nucleotides are TGTGCCACCAGCCGGGACAGTGGCAATCAGCCCCAGCATTTT. The encoded protein is CATSRDSGNQPQHF.

V is TRBV27 and J is TRBJ2-2; D may correspond to TRBD1 or TRBD2 (5 bases each). Per the germline V gene, CDR1 is MNHEY and CDR2 is SMNVEV (reference sequence). The CDR3 covers 14 residues. Trimming took 8 bases from V and 0 from J, leaving 10 bases between them. Here the CDR3 reads CASEGRSNTGELFF. CDR3 coding DNA: TGTGCCAGCGAGGGACGGTCGAACACCGGGGAGCTGTTTTTT.

The V and J genes are TRBV19 and TRBJ1-4; tentative D call: TRBD1 (6 bases). This CDR3 has 13 amino acids. V gave up 8 bases and J gave up 4 bases, with 11 bases separating them. Germline values: CDR1 LNHDA, CDR2 SQIVND (reference sequence). The CDR3 region has the DNA TGTGCCAGTGGGGGGCAAAGTAATGAAAAACTGTTTTTT. It encodes CASGGQSNEKLFF.

V is TRBV18 and J is TRBJ2-1; perhaps TRBD2 as D (6 bases). V lost 3 bases and J 6 bases, leaving 15 bases between the germline ends. There are 15 residues in the CDR3. In germline, CDR1 is KGHSH, CDR2 LQKENI. CDR3 sequence (DNA): TGTGCCAGCTCACCCCGCGCGGGAACACTCAATGAGCAGTTCTTC. Translated, it gives CASSPRAGTLNEQFF.

This chain connects TRBV4-2 to TRBJ2-4; D may be TRBD2 (6 bases). Germline V gives CDR1 LGHNA, CDR2 YNFKEQ. CDR3 length: 13 residues. V shed 1 base and J shed 8 bases, with 9 bases lying between them. Written as DNA, the CDR3 is TGTGCCAGCAGCCAAGGCCGACTAGACATTCAGTACTTC. Encoded protein: CASSQGRLDIQYF.

V usage is TRBV5-1 and J usage is TRBJ2-6; D not certain. The CDR3 length is 14 residues. Trimming took off 7 bases at V and 0 bases at J, with 8 bases between the two ends. The germline CDR1 and CDR2 sequences are SGHRS and YFSETQ. CDR3: CASVDGSGANVLTF. Here the CDR3 DNA reads TGCGCCAGCGTGGACGGCTCTGGGGCCAACGTCCTGACTTTC.

The V and J genes are TRBV7-2 and TRBJ2-2; no definite D call. The CDR3 has 13 amino acids. Germline CDR1 is SGHTA and CDR2 is FQGNSA. The ends were cut back, 2 bases at V and 6 bases at J, with 7 bases in the middle. CDR3 coding DNA: TGTGCCAGCAGCTTACAGGCGGCCGGGGAGCTGTTTTTT. This gives the protein CASSLQAAGELFF.

This clone is a singleton in its sample. This chain links TRBV7-2 with TRBJ1-2; D gene ambiguous. Germline CDR1 and CDR2: SGHTA and FQGNSA. V shed 5 bases and J shed 0 bases, with 13 bases lying between them. There are 15 residues in the CDR3. DNA of the CDR3: TGTGCCAGCAGCCCTGCGGAGGGAGCTAACTATGGCTACACCTTC. Translated: CASSPAEGANYGYTF. The full variable domain, rest sourced from reference TRBV7-2 and TRBJ1-2, is GAGVSQSPSNKVTEKGKDVELRCDPISGHTALYWYRQSLGQGLEFLIYFQGNSAPDKSGLPSDRFSAERTGGSVSTLTIQRTQQEDSAVYLCASSPAEGANYGYTFGSGTRLTVV.

The rearrangement links TRBV28 to TRBJ2-5, with 12 bases aligning to TRBD2. From germline, CDR1 is MDHEN and CDR2 SYDVKM. CDR3 length: 15 amino acids. Losses at the gene ends were 6 bases for V and 5 bases for J; bases not matched to a gene: 7. The CDR3 loop is CASRASGGARETQYF. The CDR3 DNA sequence: TGTGCCAGCAGAGCTAGCGGGGGGGCGAGGGAGACCCAGTACTTC.

The chain has TRBV7-8 and TRBJ2-1; TRBD2 aligns across 7 bases. This CDR3 spans 13 amino acids. Per the germline V gene, CDR1 is SGHVS and CDR2 is FQNEAQ. The V segment lost 8 bases and the J segment 4 bases; nucleotides outside the gene matches: 5. This chain's CDR3 is CASETSRYNEQFF. CDR3 sequence (DNA): TGTGCCAGCGAGACTAGCAGGTACAATGAGCAGTTCTTC.

The CDR3 spells CASSKMTDTQYF. CDR3 nucleotide sequence: TGTGCCAGCAGCAAGATGACAGATACGCAGTATTTT. This chain connects TRBV9 to TRBJ2-3; D unclear. The V end was cut by 4 bases, the J end by 3 bases, with 6 bases between. The CDR3 spans 12 residues. In germline, CDR1 is SGDLS, CDR2 YYNGEE.

In nucleotides, the CDR3 is TGTGCCAGCAGCCCGACGGGGTATAGCAATCAGCCCCAGCATTTT. This codes for CASSPTGYSNQPQHF. The chain is built from TRBV7-2 and TRBJ1-5, with unresolved D. Germline-derived CDR1 and CDR2 are SGHTA and FQGNSA. The CDR3 loop spans 15 amino acids. Trimming took off 5 bases at V and 0 bases at J, with 11 bases between the two ends.